One and the same sample provided the 32 T cell receptor beta chains below, sequenced in a study of shared clonotypes between healthy human individuals. The method was immunoSEQ multiplex PCR; TCRdb's version includes in-frame clones alone and lacks a portion of them. The table records 2 million to 2.5 million clones, approximately 96% of them present only once. The specimen was naive CD4+ T cells sorted from blood. Regarding subset: CD45RA+ positively selected. These receptors were collected from a man aged 18 to 30 in good health.

The rearrangement joins TRBV5-6 to TRBJ1-3; D is undetermined. Germline CDR1 reads SGHDT; CDR2 reads YYEEEE. This CDR3 comprises 12 residues. The V end was cut by 2 bases, the J end by 4 bases, with 4 bases between. In DNA, the CDR3 is TGTGCCAGCAGCTTCCTCGGAAACACCATATATTTT. It encodes CASSFLGNTIYF.

The genes are TRBV9 and TRBJ2-2, with TRBD1 identical over 9 bases. Trimming removed 3 bases from V and 7 bases from J; junction bases left unmatched: 13. The CDR3 runs 17 residues. CDR1 is SGDLS, CDR2 YYNGEE, per germline. The chain's CDR3 is CASSGPIYRGRSGELFF. In nucleotides, the CDR3 is TGTGCCAGCAGCGGGCCAATCTACAGGGGGCGCAGCGGGGAGCTGTTTTTT. The entire variable domain, with the rest obtained from reference TRBV9 and TRBJ2-2, is as follows: DSGVTQTPKHLITATGQRVTLRCSPRSGDLSVYWYQQSLDQGLQFLIQYYNGEERAKGNILERFSAQQFPDLHSELNLSSLELGDSALYFCASSGPIYRGRSGELFFGEGSRLTVL.

V is TRBV5-1 and J is TRBJ2-5; 7 bases agree with TRBD1. Germline V CDR1 and CDR2: SGHRS, YFSETQ. The CDR3 covers 14 residues. Unmatched junction bases numbered 4, after V lost 0 bases and J lost 5 bases. The CDR3 coding sequence is TGCGCCAGCAGCTTGGGGACAGGTAGCGAGACCCAGTACTTC. This encodes CASSLGTGSETQYF.

This sequence joins TRBV11-2 and TRBJ2-2; tentative D call: TRBD1 (5 bases). Per germline, CDR1 SGHAT and CDR2 FQNNGV. V was shortened by 5 bases and J by 1 base, with 11 bases between the two germline ends. The CDR3 has 15 residues. In DNA, the CDR3 is TGTGCCAGCAGCGTTGCAGGGATGAACACCGGGGAGCTGTTTTTT. This encodes CASSVAGMNTGELFF. Full variable domain (remainder filled in from reference TRBV11-2 and TRBJ2-2): EAGVAQSPRYKIIEKRQSVAFWCNPISGHATLYWYQQILGQGPKLLIQFQNNGVVDDSQLPKDRFSAERLKGVDSTLKIQPAKLEDSAVYLCASSVAGMNTGELFFGEGSRLTVL.

V is TRBV28 and J is TRBJ1-5, with 9 bases identical to TRBD1. Germline trimming cut 7 bases from V and 4 bases from J; bases unmatched to any gene: 8. CDR3 length equals 15 residues. Germline V gene data show CDR1 as MDHEN and CDR2 as SYDVKM. The CDR3 DNA reads as TGTGCCAGCACGCGGGTAGACAGGGGGAATCAGCCCCAGCATTTT. Amino acids: CASTRVDRGNQPQHF. Supplemented by reference TRBV28 and TRBJ1-5, the full variable domain reads DVKVTQSSRYLVKRTGEKVFLECVQDMDHENMFWYRQDPGLGLRLIYFSYDVKMKEKGDIPEGYSVSREKKERFSLILESASTNQTSMYLCASTRVDRGNQPQHFGDGTRLSIL.

This clone was picked up one time. The chain carries TRBV9 and TRBJ2-7; D remains unclear. Looked up from germline, CDR1 is SGDLS and CDR2 is YYNGEE. This CDR3 spans 14 amino acids. Trimming left V 0 bases short and J 2 bases short, with 9 bases between. Here the CDR3 reads CASSVGVGTYEQYF. The CDR3 DNA reads TGTGCCAGCAGCGTAGGAGTCGGTACCTACGAGCAGTACTTC.

The chain links TRBV19 to TRBJ1-1, with D possibly TRBD1 on 5 matching bases. The CDR3 length is 14 residues. The V end was cut by 5 bases, the J end by 0 bases, with 10 bases between. Germline CDR1 and CDR2: LNHDA and SQIVND (reference sequence). This chain's CDR3 is CASSPIRVNTEAFF. Written as DNA, the CDR3 is TGTGCCAGTAGTCCCATCAGGGTGAACACTGAAGCTTTCTTT.

The V call is TRBV5-1, the J call TRBJ2-1, with D unclear. This CDR3 contains 14 residues. CDR1 and CDR2 (germline): SGHRS, YFSETQ. Trimming left V 0 bases short and J 6 bases short, with 10 bases between. CDR3 in amino acids: CASSLAQTPNEQFF. As DNA, the CDR3 is TGCGCCAGCAGCTTGGCCCAGACCCCCAATGAGCAGTTCTTC.

This clone is a singleton in its sample. V and J are TRBV10-3 and TRBJ2-3; D gene ambiguous. Trimming removed 0 bases from V and 0 bases from J, with 13 bases in between. CDR3 length equals 17 residues. Germline V gene lookup returns CDR1 ENHRY and CDR2 SYGVKD. CDR3 loop: CAISESITIQSTDTQYF. CDR3 in DNA: TGTGCCATCAGTGAGTCTATCACGATCCAAAGCACAGATACGCAGTATTTT.

This sequence joins TRBV29-1 and TRBJ1-1, with a tentative D call TRBD1 (5 bases). V was shortened by 2 bases and J by 4 bases, with 14 bases between the two germline ends. Germline V gives CDR1 SQVTM, CDR2 ANQGSEA. The CDR3 covers 14 residues. The CDR3 region has the DNA TGCAGCGTTGAAAGAACCCAAGGGACCACTGAAGCTTTCTTT. Its protein product is CSVERTQGTTEAFF.

The V gene is TRBV28, the J gene TRBJ1-1, with 8 bases identical to TRBD1. The V and J ends lost 6 bases and 7 bases, in that order; junction bases with no gene match: 13. This CDR3 contains 15 residues. Per germline, CDR1 MDHEN and CDR2 SYDVKM. CDR3: CASRSPGGPRLEAFF. The CDR3 nucleotides read TGTGCCAGCAGATCACCAGGGGGCCCGAGACTTGAAGCTTTCTTT.

The chain recombines TRBV6-5 with TRBJ2-7; TRBD2 matches at 11 bases. This CDR3 is built from 15 residues. Germline CDR1 and CDR2: MNHEY and SVGAGI. V shed 3 bases and J 7 bases; nucleotides not matched to a gene: 8. The CDR3, as DNA: TGTGCCAGCAGTTATGATCTAGCGGGAGGACCTGAGCAGTACTTC. Its translation: CASSYDLAGGPEQYF.

The chain couples TRBV11-3 to TRBJ2-5, with 11 positions matching TRBD2. The germline gives CDR1 SGHNT, CDR2 YENEEA. The CDR3 is 15 amino acids. V lost 4 bases and J lost 3; bases outside the gene matches: 4. DNA of the CDR3: TGTGCCAGCAGCTCAGGGACTAGCGGAGAAGAGACCCAGTACTTC. As protein: CASSSGTSGEETQYF.

J is TRBJ2-7 and V is TRBV7-2; D gene uncertain. V was shortened by 0 bases and J by 0 bases, with 6 bases between the two germline ends. Germline V gene sequence: CDR1 SGHTA, CDR2 FQGNSA. There are 14 residues in the CDR3. The CDR3 coding sequence is TGTGCCAGCAGCTTAGCCCTCAGCTCCTACGAGCAGTACTTC. Translating gives CASSLALSSYEQYF.

The chain uses TRBV9 and TRBJ1-2, with D perhaps matching TRBD1 (5 bases). CDR3 length: 15 amino acids. The germline gives CDR1 SGDLS, CDR2 YYNGEE. V lost 4 bases and J 1 base, leaving 14 bases between the germline ends. CDR3 amino acids: CASSRGVEGNYGYTF. CDR3 DNA: TGTGCCAGCAGCCGAGGGGTGGAGGGTAACTATGGCTACACCTTC.

The rearrangement links TRBV25-1 to TRBJ2-5; D may be TRBD1 (5 bases). The CDR3 is 11 amino acids. CDR1 and CDR2 (germline): MGHDK, SYGVNS. Deletions cut 7 bases from V and 7 bases from J, with 10 bases between. In DNA form, the CDR3 reads TGTGCCAGCAATAGGGGTGGGACCCAGTACTTC. It translates to CASNRGGTQYF.

This clone was detected only once. This sequence joins TRBV14 and TRBJ2-7; 12 bases match TRBD1. CDR1 is SGHDN, CDR2 FVKESK, per germline. The trim removed 4 bases at V and 3 bases at J, leaving 7 bases unmatched. There are 16 residues in the CDR3. CDR3 residues: CASSRPGQGADYEQYF. The CDR3 region has the DNA TGTGCCAGCAGCCGCCCGGGACAGGGGGCCGACTACGAGCAGTACTTC.

As for this clone: This CDR3 is also generated by other DNA sequences in the sample. V gene TRBV5-4 combines with J gene TRBJ2-1; D is unclear. The V end lost 0 bases, the J end lost 4 bases, and 8 bases lay between the germline ends. Germline V lookup: CDR1 SGHNT, CDR2 YYREEE (reference sequence). The CDR3 loop spans 14 amino acids. The CDR3 DNA reads as TGTGCCAGCAGCTTGGGGCAGCCTTACAATGAGCAGTTCTTC. The encoded protein is CASSLGQPYNEQFF.

This clone has a single count. The J gene is TRBJ2-1, the V gene TRBV11-2; TRBD1 or TRBD2 may be the D gene (6 bases each). Trimming cost V 4 bases and J 1 base, with 23 bases left between them. Germline V gives CDR1 SGHAT, CDR2 FQNNGV. CDR3 length equals 19 residues. CDR3 nucleotides: TGTGCCAGCAGCTCCAAAACCCCTTTGAGGGGGGAGTCCTACAATGAGCAGTTCTTC. This encodes CASSSKTPLRGESYNEQFF.

V usage is TRBV18 and J usage is TRBJ2-3; D may be TRBD2 (6 bases). Germline-derived CDR1 and CDR2 are KGHSH and LQKENI. The CDR3 extends over 17 amino acids. Trimming shortened V by 6 bases and J by 3 bases, and 22 bases separated the two germline ends. CDR3 in amino acids: CASSGVNGGAGTDTQYF. The CDR3 bases are TGTGCCAGCTCGGGGGTGAACGGAGGGGCAGGAACAGATACGCAGTATTTT.

This chain joins TRBV10-2 and TRBJ2-5, with D perhaps matching TRBD2 (7 bases). The J call is doubtful: the DNA matches TRBJ2-7 better. CDR1 is WSHSY, CDR2 SAAADI, per germline. There are 13 residues in the CDR3. CDR3: CASRAGAGYEQYF. For the CDR3, the DNA is TGCGCCAGCAGGGCGGGGGCGGGCTACGAGCAGTACTTC.

The chain combines TRBV5-4 with TRBJ1-6, with 9 bases matching TRBD1. J lost 10 bases, V lost 5 bases, and 7 bases had no gene match. Germline V gives CDR1 SGHNT, CDR2 YYREEE (reference sequence). CDR3 length: 14 amino acids. The CDR3 DNA reads as TGTGCCAGCAGTCCGGGACAGGGAGAGTCACCCCTCCACTTT. It encodes CASSPGQGESPLHF.

This clone was recorded a few times. The identical CDR3 is also encoded by other nucleotide sequences in the sample. The chain recombines TRBV5-1 with TRBJ2-7, with 10 positions matching TRBD1. Germline CDR1 reads SGHRS; CDR2 reads YFSETQ. The CDR3 runs 14 residues. V was clipped by 5 bases and J by 0 bases; unmatched bases: 2. The CDR3 nucleotides are TGCGCCAGCAGTCGGACAGGGGGCTCCTACGAGCAGTACTTC. Its translation is CASSRTGGSYEQYF.

The CDR3 bases are TGCGCCAGCAAACGAACAGGGGGAGCTTTCTTT. Translation: CASKRTGGAFF. The chain uses TRBV10-1 and TRBJ1-1, with TRBD1 matching 8 bases. From germline, CDR1 is WNHNN and CDR2 SYGVQD (reference sequence). V was pared by 7 bases and J by 10 bases, with 5 bases of the junction left unmatched. The CDR3 spans 11 residues.

This clone appeared once. This chain links TRBV10-3 with TRBJ2-2; tentative D call: TRBD2 (7 bases). The ends were cut back, 10 bases at V and 2 bases at J, with 14 bases in the middle. CDR3 length: 14 residues. The germline CDR1 and CDR2 sequences are ENHRY and SYGVKD. The DNA for the CDR3 is TGTGCCAGCCATGGCGGGGGCAACACCGGGGAGCTGTTTTTT. Protein: CASHGGGNTGELFF.

The chain joins TRBV5-6 to TRBJ1-1; the match to TRBD1 covers 8 bases. The V gene's germline CDR1 is SGHDT and CDR2 YYEEEE. V was clipped by 4 bases and J by 1 base; unmatched bases: 9. The CDR3 consists of 16 residues. The CDR3 DNA reads TGTGCCAGCAGCCCCCTGTCGGGGACAGGGAACACTGAAGCTTTCTTT. It specifies CASSPLSGTGNTEAFF.

This chain links TRBV2 with TRBJ2-5, with 7 bases aligning to TRBD2. J was trimmed by 1 base and V by 2 bases; bases with no gene match: 4. Germline V gene sequence: CDR1 SNHLY, CDR2 FYNNEI. CDR3 length equals 15 residues. CDR3: CASSEMAGVQETQYF. As DNA, the CDR3 is TGTGCCAGCAGTGAAATGGCGGGGGTCCAAGAGACCCAGTACTTC.

In regard to this clone: The sample holds other DNA sequences that translate to the same CDR3. CDR3 bases: TGTGCCAGCAGCTTGGGGCCGGGGGGCCAAGAGACCCAGTACTTC. Amino acid sequence: CASSLGPGGQETQYF. The chain has TRBV5-6 and TRBJ2-5, with 7 positions matching TRBD2. The germline V gene has CDR1 SGHDT and CDR2 YYEEEE. V lost 0 bases, J lost 1 base, and 3 bases stayed unmatched. This CDR3 has 15 residues.

The rearrangement links TRBV4-3 to TRBJ1-6; 8 nucleotides align to TRBD1. The V gene end was trimmed by 4 bases and the J gene end by 10 bases; junction bases not matched to a gene: 6. The germline CDR1 and CDR2 sequences are LGHNA and YSLEER. This CDR3 is built from 14 residues. The CDR3 nucleotides are TGCGCCAGCAGCCCCGACAGGGGTTACTCACCCCTCCACTTT. Its translation is CASSPDRGYSPLHF.

The CDR3 nucleotides are TGTGCCAGCAGCTTAAGGGACAGGGGGCTTAATGAAGCTTTCTTT. It is translated as CASSLRDRGLNEAFF. The chain joins TRBV7-2 to TRBJ1-1, with 12 positions matching TRBD1. Trimming took 2 bases from V and 7 from J; bases not matched to a gene: 5. CDR3 size: 15 residues. From germline, CDR1 is SGHTA and CDR2 FQGNSA.

The chain recombines TRBV11-2 with TRBJ2-7, with TRBD2 matching over 8 bases. Trimming at V came to 1 base and at J to 2 bases, leaving 4 bases not matched to a gene. CDR1 is SGHAT and CDR2 is FQNNGV in the germline V gene. This CDR3 has 15 residues. The CDR3 here is CASSLVGAGAYEQYF. The CDR3 DNA sequence: TGTGCCAGCAGCTTAGTAGGAGCGGGGGCCTACGAGCAGTACTTC.

The chain is built from TRBV27 and TRBJ2-1; TRBD2 aligns across 7 bases. This CDR3 comprises 16 residues. The V gene end was trimmed by 3 bases and the J gene end by 9 bases; junction bases not matched to a gene: 14. Germline V CDR1 and CDR2: MNHEY, SMNVEV (reference sequence). The CDR3 region has the DNA TGTGCCAGCAGTTTGGCCGGGCCCGGGGAGGGAGGTGAGCAGTTCTTC. Translated: CASSLAGPGEGGEQFF.